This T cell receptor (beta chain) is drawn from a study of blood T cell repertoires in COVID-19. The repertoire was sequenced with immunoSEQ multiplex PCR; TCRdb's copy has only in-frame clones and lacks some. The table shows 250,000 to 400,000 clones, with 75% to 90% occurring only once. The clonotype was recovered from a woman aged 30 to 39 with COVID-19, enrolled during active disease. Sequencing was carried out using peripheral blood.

The CDR3: CASSSTPGQGTQYF. Written as DNA, the CDR3 is TGTGCCAGCAGCTCGACTCCGGGACAGGGTACCCAGTACTTC. This rearrangement joins TRBV5-6 to TRBJ2-5; 9 nucleotides line up with TRBD1. The V and J ends lost 3 bases and 8 bases, in that order; junction bases with no gene match: 8. CDR1 and CDR2 from the germline V gene are SGHDT and YYEEEE. The CDR3 spans 14 residues.